A single sample is the source of the 10 T cell receptor beta chains below, sequenced in a study of cytomegalovirus exposure and HLA in healthy donors. The assay was immunoSEQ multiplex PCR, and TCRdb's table has in-frame clones only and misses some. Counted here are around 120,000 clones, about 88% occurring once; the ten biggest clones make up around 4.5%. The sequenced sample consisted of PBMCs. The origin of the receptors is a man aged 18-30 years in good health and CMV-seropositive.

V is TRBV5-1 and J is TRBJ2-5, with a tentative D call TRBD2 (5 bases). The V gene's germline CDR1 is SGHRS and CDR2 YFSETQ. Trimming removed 4 bases from V and 0 bases from J, with 16 bases in between. The CDR3 extends over 16 amino acids. This CDR3 reads CASSHLLGGYQETQYF. For the CDR3, the DNA is TGCGCCAGCAGCCACTTACTAGGAGGATACCAAGAGACCCAGTACTTC.

The V call is TRBV29-1, the J call TRBJ1-1; 10 nucleotides agree with TRBD1. In germline, CDR1 is SQVTM, CDR2 ANQGSEA. The CDR3 spans 13 residues. The ends lost 6 bases at V and 7 bases at J; junction bases unmatched: 8. The CDR3 protein is CSVSDRGLNEAFF. The CDR3, as DNA: TGCAGCGTCTCAGACAGGGGGCTAAATGAAGCTTTCTTT.

The DNA for the CDR3 is TGTGCCAGCAGCACCCTAGACAGGGGGATTGGGGGCTACACCTTC. Residues: CASSTLDRGIGGYTF. The chain is built from TRBV7-9 and TRBJ1-2; 9 bases agree with TRBD1. Trimming took 5 bases from V and 8 from J; bases not matched to a gene: 12. CDR1 and CDR2 from the germline V gene are SEHNR and FQNEAQ (reference sequence). The CDR3 extends over 15 amino acids.

The gene calls are TRBV20-1 and TRBJ2-5; the D gene is possibly TRBD2 (6 bases). The length of the CDR3 is 11 residues. V gave up 8 bases and J gave up 5 bases, with 12 bases separating them. Per the germline V gene, CDR1 is DFQATT and CDR2 is SNEGSKA (reference sequence). The CDR3 protein is CSWRGGETQYF. In DNA form, the CDR3 reads TGCAGTTGGCGGGGTGGGGAGACCCAGTACTTC.

The table lists this clone with a few counts. The V call is TRBV6-1, the J call TRBJ2-2; maybe TRBD1 (6 bases). The CDR3 length is 15 residues. Germline V gene lookup returns CDR1 MNHNS and CDR2 SASEGT. Trimming cost V 6 bases and J 0 bases, with 11 bases left between them. For the CDR3, the DNA is TGTGCCAGCAGACAGGGAGCTGCGAACACCGGGGAGCTGTTTTTT. Encoded protein: CASRQGAANTGELFF.

The chain uses TRBV7-9 and TRBJ2-2; D is possibly TRBD1 (6 bases). CDR3 length equals 15 residues. Germline V gene lookup returns CDR1 SEHNR and CDR2 FQNEAQ (reference sequence). Deletions cut 4 bases from V and 6 bases from J, with 15 bases between. CDR3: CASSSGQLMAGELFF. The CDR3 nucleotides are TGTGCCAGCAGCTCGGGACAATTGATGGCCGGGGAGCTGTTTTTT.

The chain recombines TRBV27 with TRBJ1-2; D might be TRBD1 (6 bases). V shed 6 bases and J shed 4 bases, with 15 bases lying between them. The CDR3 is made up of 14 amino acids. Germline CDR1 is MNHEY and CDR2 is SMNVEV (reference sequence). This chain's CDR3 is CASRMGGASYGYTF. The CDR3 bases are TGTGCCAGCAGGATGGGGGGGGCGAGCTATGGCTACACCTTC.

This clone was recorded once. The genes are TRBV6-4 and TRBJ2-2; perhaps TRBD1 as D (6 bases). V lost 3 bases and J 4 bases, leaving 9 bases between the germline ends. The germline gives CDR1 MRHNA, CDR2 SNTAGT. This CDR3 region has 14 residues. CDR3 bases: TGTGCCAGCAGTGAACAGGGTGGCACCGGGGAGCTGTTTTTT. It encodes CASSEQGGTGELFF.

The rearrangement uses TRBV7-8 and TRBJ2-1; 8 positions agree with TRBD2. Germline loops: CDR1 SGHVS, CDR2 FQNEAQ. Germline trimming cut 3 bases from V and 4 bases from J; bases unmatched to any gene: 5. The length of the CDR3 is 15 residues. The CDR3 region is CASSFSSGHYNEQFF. DNA for the CDR3: TGTGCCAGCAGCTTCTCTAGCGGGCATTACAATGAGCAGTTCTTC. The full variable domain, its missing parts supplied by reference TRBV7-8 and TRBJ2-1, is GAGVSQSPRYKVAKRGQDVALRCDPISGHVSLFWYQQALGQGPEFLTYFQNEAQLDKSGLPSDRFFAERPEGSVSTLKIQRTQQEDSAVYLCASSFSSGHYNEQFFGPGTRLTVL.

This chain joins TRBV6-6 and TRBJ2-4, with 7 bases matching TRBD1. J lost 0 bases, V lost 6 bases, and 2 bases had no gene match. Germline lookup yields CDR1 MNHNY and CDR2 SVGAGI (reference sequence). The CDR3 is made up of 14 amino acids. Here the CDR3 reads CASSYRGAKNIQYF. The CDR3 DNA reads as TGTGCCAGCAGCTACAGGGGAGCCAAAAACATTCAGTACTTC.